These T cell receptor beta chains were read from a single sample in a study of T-cell reconstitution after alpha-beta-depleted transplantation in children. TCRdb reanalysed the PCR reads using MiXCR and keeps one entry per CDR3 protein. The sample contains approximately 150,000 distinct CDR3 sequences, about 8.8% of which appear only once. Sample: PBMCs, mostly from graft donor cells, taken 180 days after TCRalphabeta/CD19-depleted stem cell transplant. The receptors here all came from a female patient aged 2-15 years who had a stem cell transplant for congenital amegakaryocytic thrombocytopenia, so the T cells may come from the graft donor. CDR3s include the opening cysteine and the closing phenylalanine or tryptophan. A D gene is named only where the DNA matches it firmly. For some rows the clone size is stated as once, few or many, or as a class when expanded; others skip it.

J	V	size	D	CDR3	DNA
TRBJ2-7	TRBV6-1	.	TRBD1	CASRISTGGRYEQYF	TGTGCCAGCAGGATCTCGACAGGGGGTAGATACGAGCAGTACTTC
TRBJ2-7	TRBV20-1	medium-sized	.	CSARVGASYEQYF	TGCAGTGCTAGAGTCGGGGCCTCCTACGAGCAGTACTTC
TRBJ2-1	TRBV29-1	many	TRBD2	CSVDWTSGSPKYNEQFF	TGCAGCGTTGATTGGACTAGCGGAAGCCCAAAGTACAATGAGCAGTTCTTC
TRBJ1-5	TRBV20-1	many	.	CSARDSLDQPQHF	TGCAGTGCTAGAGACAGCTTAGATCAGCCCCAGCATTTT
TRBJ2-3	TRBV5-1	.	TRBD2	CASSLALAGNTQYF	TGCGCCAGCAGCTTGGCCCTAGCGGGAAATACGCAGTATTTT
TRBJ2-1	TRBV28	.	.	CASSSGGDRTYNEQFF	TGTGCCAGCAGTTCGGGGGGGGACAGAACGTACAATGAGCAGTTCTTC
TRBJ1-6	TRBV16	many	.	CASSQFTSDNSPLHF	TGTGCCAGCAGCCAATTCACGTCCGATAATTCACCCCTCCACTTT
TRBJ2-5	TRBV20-1	few	.	CSARVLVGETQYF	TGCAGTGCTAGAGTCCTAGTCGGGGAGACCCAGTACTTC
TRBJ1-2	TRBV10-3	few	.	CAIGPGGGYTF	TGTGCCATCGGTCCCGGGGGTGGCTACACCTTC
TRBJ1-4	TRBV29-1	many	TRBD1	CSVWDSNEKLFF	TGCAGCGTTTGGGACAGTAATGAAAAACTGTTTTTT
TRBJ2-3	TRBV7-2	many	.	CASSLVSGTDTQYF	TGTGCCAGCAGCTTAGTAAGCGGCACAGATACGCAGTATTTT
TRBJ2-3	TRBV27	many	.	CASSLWSRPDTQYF	TGTGCCAGCAGTTTATGGTCTCGGCCGGATACGCAGTATTTT
TRBJ1-3	TRBV12-3/TRBV12-4	few	.	CASSLALAKRGNTIYF	TGTGCCAGCAGTTTAGCGCTAGCGAAACGAGGAAACACCATATATTTT
TRBJ1-4	TRBV14	many	.	CASSRALNEKLFF	TGTGCCAGCAGCCGCGCGCTTAATGAAAAACTGTTTTTT
TRBJ1-1	TRBV28	many	.	CASSPAVRARTEAFF	TGTGCCAGCAGCCCCGCGGTGAGGGCGCGGACTGAAGCTTTCTTT
TRBJ1-3	TRBV28	many	.	CASSLFFGNTIYF	TGTGCCAGCAGTTTATTTTTTGGAAACACCATATATTTT
TRBJ2-7	TRBV20-1	many	TRBD1	CSARSGTGWYEQYF	TGCAGTGCTAGATCCGGGACAGGGTGGTACGAGCAGTACTTC
TRBJ2-7	TRBV12-3/TRBV12-4	many	TRBD1	CASSPTRTGLEQYF	TGTGCCAGCAGCCCAACCCGGACAGGGCTCGAGCAGTACTTC
TRBJ1-5	TRBV18	few	.	CASSPPGVGNQPQHF	TGTGCCAGCTCACCACCTGGAGTTGGCAATCAGCCCCAGCATTTT
TRBJ1-1	TRBV30	.	TRBD1	CAWRQGYGTEAFF	TGTGCCTGGCGACAGGGGTACGGCACTGAAGCTTTCTTT
TRBJ2-7	TRBV12-3/TRBV12-4	.	.	CASKRDMVGYEQYF	TGTGCCAGCAAACGGGACATGGTTGGCTACGAGCAGTACTTC
TRBJ1-1	TRBV5-1	many	.	CASSLGGPTEAFF	TGCGCCAGCAGCTTGGGGGGCCCAACTGAAGCTTTCTTT
TRBJ2-5	TRBV4-1	.	.	CASSQDLSGVGETQYF	TGCGCCAGCAGCCAAGATTTATCGGGGGTGGGGGAGACCCAGTACTTC
TRBJ2-7	TRBV4-2	.	TRBD2	CASSHDDSGGSYEQYF	TGTGCCAGCAGCCACGACGATAGCGGGGGAAGTTACGAGCAGTACTTC
TRBJ2-3	TRBV24-1	many	.	CATERQGADTQYF	TGTGCCACCGAGAGGCAAGGGGCTGATACGCAGTATTTT
TRBJ2-7	TRBV5-1	many	TRBD1	CASNPTGLTYEQYF	TGCGCCAGCAACCCGACAGGGCTTACCTACGAGCAGTACTTC
TRBJ2-1	TRBV19	.	.	CASSVRGGPYNEQFF	TGTGCCAGTAGTGTCAGGGGAGGCCCCTACAATGAGCAGTTCTTC
TRBJ1-5	TRBV28	many	.	CASSLVPDPNQPQHF	TGTGCCAGCAGTTTGGTTCCTGACCCCAATCAGCCCCAGCATTTT
TRBJ2-5	TRBV29-1	many	.	CSVAQGFRETQYF	TGCAGCGTGGCACAGGGATTTAGAGAGACCCAGTACTTC
TRBJ2-6	TRBV20-1	many	.	CSALKIQGSGANVLTF	TGCAGTGCCTTAAAGATCCAGGGGTCTGGGGCCAACGTCCTGACTTTC
TRBJ2-2	TRBV20-1	many	.	CSASPSSSSTGELFF	TGCAGTGCTAGTCCCTCTTCTAGCAGCACCGGGGAGCTGTTTTTT
TRBJ2-3	TRBV28	many	.	CASSSYPLGGASTDTQYF	TGTGCCAGCAGTTCTTATCCCCTCGGAGGGGCGAGCACAGATACGCAGTATTTT
TRBJ2-3	TRBV10-3	many	TRBD2	CAISPTSSTDTQYF	TGTGCCATCAGTCCGACTAGCAGTACAGATACGCAGTATTTT
TRBJ1-1	TRBV6-5	many	.	CASSYSILNQDTEAFF	TGTGCCAGCAGTTACTCGATTCTCAACCAAGACACTGAAGCTTTCTTT
TRBJ1-3	TRBV4-3	many	.	CASSQALREAGNTIYF	TGCGCCAGCAGCCAAGCGTTGCGGGAGGCTGGAAACACCATATATTTT
TRBJ1-1	TRBV2	.	.	CANTFSGNTEAFF	TGTGCCAACACATTTTCAGGGAATACTGAAGCTTTCTTT
TRBJ2-3	TRBV28	many	.	CASSLPRVLYTQYF	TGTGCCAGCAGTTTACCCAGGGTCTTATATACGCAGTATTTT
TRBJ2-7	TRBV10-3	many	TRBD1	CAISEWAGQGVHEQYF	TGTGCCATCAGTGAGTGGGCCGGACAGGGTGTGCACGAGCAGTACTTC
TRBJ2-5	TRBV7-9	many	.	CASSLDIGQETQYF	TGTGCCAGCAGCTTAGACATCGGACAAGAGACCCAGTACTTC
TRBJ2-5	TRBV20-1	many	.	CSARVGREETQYF	TGCAGTGCTAGAGTTGGTAGGGAGGAGACCCAGTACTTC
TRBJ2-2	TRBV6-1	many	TRBD1	CASKLDRGPTGELFF	TGTGCCAGTAAACTCGACAGGGGCCCCACCGGGGAGCTGTTTTTT
TRBJ2-2	TRBV7-9	.	.	CASRASGTGELFF	TGTGCCAGCAGGGCGAGCGGCACCGGGGAGCTGTTTTTT
TRBJ2-1	TRBV5-1	few	TRBD2	CASSLRLAGQSSYNEQFF	TGCGCCAGCAGCTTGAGGCTAGCGGGACAGAGCTCCTACAATGAGCAGTTCTTC
TRBJ1-1	TRBV28	many	.	CASRGGAERTEAFF	TGTGCCAGCAGGGGTGGCGCGGAGCGCACTGAAGCTTTCTTT
TRBJ2-1	TRBV7-9	.	TRBD1	CASSLLPGQGDNEQFF	TGTGCCAGCAGCTTACTTCCGGGACAGGGTGACAATGAGCAGTTCTTC